Following are 19 T cell receptor beta chains from one sample sequenced in a study of OX40 agonist ivuxolimab in advanced cancers. The protocol was immunoSEQ multiplex PCR, while the TCRdb copy is restricted to in-frame clones and leaves out a portion. The sample holds about 64,000 clones, more than 75% seen once. Sequenced material: CD4+ or CD8+ T cells sorted from blood, taken in a trial of the OX40 agonist ivuxolimab. The receptors come from an adult with an advanced solid tumor such as melanoma, head and neck, liver or kidney cancer.

CDR3 bases: TGTGCCAGCAGCTTCCGGACTAGCGGGGGGGGAGAGACCCAGTACTTC. Translation: CASSFRTSGGGETQYF. This rearrangement joins TRBV7-2 to TRBJ2-5, with 15 bases lining up with TRBD2. The trim removed 3 bases at V and 4 bases at J, leaving 3 bases unmatched. CDR1 is SGHTA and CDR2 is FQGNSA in the germline V gene. The CDR3 runs 16 residues.

The V and J genes are TRBV10-2 and TRBJ1-5; D is ambiguous. Germline V CDR1 and CDR2: WSHSY, SAAADI. This CDR3 region has 10 residues. V was trimmed by 8 bases and J by 13 bases, leaving 12 bases between them. The CDR3 here is CASFAEGQHF. Here the CDR3 DNA reads TGCGCCAGCTTTGCAGAGGGACAGCATTTT.

The chain combines TRBV4-2 with TRBJ2-5; 12 nucleotides match TRBD2. The CDR3 is made up of 16 amino acids. Trimming removed 4 bases from V and 0 bases from J; junction bases left unmatched: 3. CDR1 is LGHNA and CDR2 is YNFKEQ in the germline V gene. Here the CDR3 DNA reads TGTGCCAGCAGCCCCGGACTAGCGGGGTACCAAGAGACCCAGTACTTC. Translated, it gives CASSPGLAGYQETQYF.

The chain combines TRBV7-9 with TRBJ1-4; D ambiguous. This CDR3 spans 17 amino acids. Germline CDR1 SEHNR, CDR2 FQNEAQ (reference sequence). Between the trimmed V and J ends, which lost 5 bases and 8 bases, there was a span of 24 bases. CDR3 sequence reads: CASSPTTAGREREKLFF. CDR3 DNA sequence: TGTGCCAGCAGCCCCACTACGGCCGGGAGAGAAAGGGAAAAACTGTTTTTT.

V usage is TRBV10-3 and J usage is TRBJ2-3, with D unresolved. Trimming removed 3 bases at V and 0 bases at J, with 10 bases between. This CDR3 region has 15 residues. Germline CDR1 is ENHRY and CDR2 is SYGVKD. The CDR3 is CAISEVGGSTDTQYF. CDR3 sequence (DNA): TGTGCCATCAGTGAAGTTGGCGGCAGCACAGATACGCAGTATTTT.

The V call is TRBV2, the J call TRBJ1-4, with 10 bases matching TRBD1. This CDR3 is 14 amino acids long. V was pared by 8 bases and J by 7 bases, with 7 bases of the junction left unmatched. Germline loops: CDR1 SNHLY, CDR2 FYNNEI. The chain's CDR3 is CASVRGQGGEKLFF. The CDR3 bases are TGTGCCAGCGTAAGAGGACAGGGGGGTGAAAAACTGTTTTTT.

The V call is TRBV29-1, the J call TRBJ2-3; D gene unclear. CDR1 is SQVTM and CDR2 is ANQGSEA in the germline V gene. This CDR3 comprises 14 residues. Between the trimmed V and J ends, which lost 4 bases and 0 bases, there was a span of 11 bases. In DNA form, the CDR3 reads TGCAGCGTTGTCACCGCAACTAGCACAGATACGCAGTATTTT. Protein product: CSVVTATSTDTQYF.

The chain combines TRBV6-6 with TRBJ1-1; weak D call: TRBD1 (5 bases). This CDR3 contains 16 residues. Trimming left V 2 bases short and J 1 base short, with 14 bases between. Germline V gene data show CDR1 as MNHNY and CDR2 as SVGAGI (reference sequence). In nucleotides, the CDR3 is TGTGCCAGCAGTTACCCGGGACGGCGGGGGAACACTGAAGCTTTCTTT. It codes for CASSYPGRRGNTEAFF.

This chain links TRBV30 with TRBJ1-5; 7 bases fit TRBD1. Germline V lookup: CDR1 GTSNPN, CDR2 SVGIG (reference sequence). CDR3 length: 15 amino acids. The trim removed 3 bases at V and 0 bases at J, leaving 5 bases unmatched. Written as DNA, the CDR3 is TGTGCCTGGAGCGGAGGGACAGATAGCAATCAGCCCCAGCATTTT. Its protein product is CAWSGGTDSNQPQHF.

The chain links TRBV28 to TRBJ1-5; D gene ambiguous. The CDR3 is 15 amino acids. Germline CDR1 and CDR2: MDHEN and SYDVKM. The V and J ends lost 6 bases and 3 bases respectively, with 15 bases between them. CDR3: CASREGTEVNQPQHF. The CDR3 region has the DNA TGTGCCAGCAGGGAGGGCACCGAGGTCAATCAGCCCCAGCATTTT.

The chain recombines TRBV11-3 with TRBJ1-1; D uncertain. Trimming took off 0 bases at V and 2 bases at J, with 4 bases between the two ends. Germline V gene data show CDR1 as SGHNT and CDR2 as YENEEA. The CDR3 sequence is 13 residues long. The CDR3 DNA reads TGTGCCAGCAGCTTAGAGGGTAACACTGAAGCTTTCTTT. Residues: CASSLEGNTEAFF.

This clone appeared a few times. This chain joins TRBV7-2 and TRBJ1-1; a weak D match, TRBD1 (6 bases). CDR1 SGHTA and CDR2 FQGNSA come from the germline V gene. The CDR3 is made up of 13 amino acids. Trimming took 5 bases from V and 4 from J, leaving 11 bases between them. The CDR3: CASSINRATEAFF. For the CDR3, the DNA is TGTGCCAGCAGCATCAACAGGGCCACTGAAGCTTTCTTT.

This chain connects TRBV5-1 to TRBJ2-3; D is perhaps TRBD2 (5 bases). The CDR3 has 14 amino acids. Trimming pared 2 bases from V and 5 bases from J, leaving 12 bases between. In germline, CDR1 is SGHRS, CDR2 YFSETQ. The CDR3: CASSLVSGLDTQYF. Here the CDR3 DNA reads TGCGCCAGCAGCTTAGTGTCGGGGTTAGATACGCAGTATTTT.

V is TRBV14 and J is TRBJ2-1, with 7 bases that match TRBD2. Germline CDR1 SGHDN, CDR2 FVKESK. This CDR3 comprises 14 residues. V shed 5 bases, J shed 12 bases, and the junction held 13 bases outside the gene matches. The CDR3 DNA sequence: TGTGCCAGCAGCAGGATGGGGGGGTCATATACGCAGTTCTTC. Its protein is CASSRMGGSYTQFF.

The J gene is TRBJ2-2, the V gene TRBV6-5; no clear D gene. Germline V gene sequence: CDR1 MNHEY, CDR2 SVGAGI. The CDR3 extends over 13 amino acids. V lost 4 bases and J lost 6, with 9 bases in between. CDR3 in DNA: TGTGCCAGCAGTTTTCGAACGCCCGGGGAGCTGTTTTTT. It yields the protein CASSFRTPGELFF.

CDR3 residues: CAWSPPRGLIGNSPLHF. DNA of the CDR3: TGTGCCTGGAGTCCCCCCCGAGGCCTTATTGGTAATTCACCCCTCCACTTT. This rearrangement joins TRBV30 to TRBJ1-6, with D uncertain. With 2 bases removed from V and 6 bases from J, the gap between germline ends came to 20 bases. The CDR3 is 17 residues long. CDR1 is GTSNPN and CDR2 is SVGIG in the germline V gene (reference sequence). Full variable domain (outside the CDR3, taken from reference TRBV30 and TRBJ1-6): SQTIHQWPATLVQPVGSPLSLECTVEGTSNPNLYWYRQAAGRGLQLLFYSVGIGQISSEVPQNLSASRPQDRQFILSSKKLLLSDSGFYLCAWSPPRGLIGNSPLHFGNGTRLTVT.

This rearrangement joins TRBV19 to TRBJ1-2; the D is unclear. Germline V lookup: CDR1 LNHDA, CDR2 SQIVND (reference sequence). The CDR3 length is 15 residues. Trimming removed 3 bases from V and 4 bases from J, with 15 bases in between. CDR3 region: CASSILGQKSYGYTF. The CDR3 DNA is TGTGCCAGTAGTATTTTGGGCCAGAAGAGCTATGGCTACACCTTC.

This rearrangement joins TRBV6-5 to TRBJ2-1; no firm D call. Per germline, CDR1 MNHEY and CDR2 SVGAGI. Deletions cut 0 bases from V and 10 bases from J, with 13 bases between. The CDR3 is made up of 14 amino acids. For the CDR3, the DNA is TGTGCCAGCAGTTACTCAGGTATGACCGAGGAGCAGTTCTTC. This codes for CASSYSGMTEEQFF.

This clone was counted only a few times. This chain uses TRBV2 with TRBJ1-2; D is possibly TRBD1 (5 bases). Between the trimmed V and J ends, which lost 4 bases and 7 bases, there was a span of 13 bases. This CDR3 comprises 13 residues. From germline, CDR1 is SNHLY and CDR2 FYNNEI. This CDR3 is CASSVLQGTGYTF. The DNA of the CDR3 is TGTGCCAGCAGTGTTCTGCAGGGAACTGGCTACACCTTC.